Shown below are 12 T cell receptor beta chains from a single sample sequenced in a study of Graves' ophthalmopathy and Graves' hyperthyroidism. For repertoire sequencing, the TCR beta CDR3 regions were amplified from RNA transcripts. RT-PCR was first run with HTBI primers, then multiplex PCR in a second round. One entry per CDR3 protein, called by TCRdb with MiXCR from the multiplex PCR reads. The sample yields almost 750,000 distinct CDR3 sequences, roughly two fifths seen once. The specimen was peripheral blood. The receptors here all came from an adult man with Graves' ophthalmopathy.

In this sample, this clonotype turned up many times. The chain joins TRBV7-2 to TRBJ2-7; 9 bases line up with TRBD2. CDR3 length: 14 residues. Trimming removed 5 bases from V and 6 bases from J; junction bases left unmatched: 8. Per the germline V gene, CDR1 is SGHTA and CDR2 is FQGNSA. The CDR3 sequence is CASSRMGLASEQYF. CDR3 DNA sequence: TGTGCCAGCAGCCGCATGGGACTAGCTAGCGAGCAGTACTTC.

V is TRBV9 and J is TRBJ2-2; no definite D call. Germline CDR1 and CDR2: SGDLS and YYNGEE. This CDR3 region has 15 residues. Deletions cut 0 bases from V and 1 base from J, with 7 bases between. CDR3 loop: CASSVGEKNTGELFF. In DNA form, the CDR3 reads TGTGCCAGCAGCGTAGGAGAAAAGAACACCGGGGAGCTGTTTTTT.

This clonotype turned up a few times. The chain carries TRBV20-1 and TRBJ1-1; D is uncertain. This CDR3 is 14 amino acids long. Deletions cut 6 bases from V and 4 bases from J, with 18 bases between. Germline V gene data show CDR1 as DFQATT and CDR2 as SNEGSKA (reference sequence). The CDR3 sequence is CSATTGVGTTEAFF. The CDR3 nucleotides read TGCAGTGCGACCACCGGGGTAGGCACCACTGAAGCTTTCTTT.

Only a few counts were recorded for this clonotype. The V call is TRBV9, the J call TRBJ1-3, with 9 nucleotides matching TRBD1. Germline V CDR1 and CDR2: SGDLS, YYNGEE. V was clipped by 4 bases and J by 8 bases; unmatched bases: 13. CDR3 length: 16 amino acids. DNA for the CDR3: TGTGCCAGCAGCTCCTTGAGGACAGGGGTCAGGGACACCATATATTTT. Translation gives CASSSLRTGVRDTIYF. Together with reference TRBV9 and TRBJ1-3, the CDR3 gives the full variable domain: DSGVTQTPKHLITATGQRVTLRCSPRSGDLSVYWYQQSLDQGLQFLIQYYNGEERAKGNILERFSAQQFPDLHSELNLSSLELGDSALYFCASSSLRTGVRDTIYFGEGSWLTVV.

This clonotype came up a few times. The rearrangement links TRBV7-9 to TRBJ1-2; D uncertain. This CDR3 has 15 residues. Germline CDR1 and CDR2: SEHNR and FQNEAQ (reference sequence). V lost 1 base and J 8 bases, leaving 17 bases between the germline ends. The CDR3 reads CASSLGYQTLRGYTF. CDR3 DNA: TGTGCCAGCAGCTTAGGGTACCAGACGTTAAGGGGCTACACCTTC.

This clonotype was observed a handful of times. This may arise from a read error, as a much more abundant clone is one base away. The rearrangement links TRBV24-1 to TRBJ1-1, with 11 bases lining up with TRBD1. Germline lookup yields CDR1 KGHDR and CDR2 SFDVKD. The trim removed 9 bases at V and 6 bases at J, leaving 5 bases unmatched. This CDR3 contains 13 residues. For the CDR3, the DNA is TGTGCCACCCAAGGACAGGGGGCCTCTGAAGCTTTCTTT. Its protein product is CATQGQGASEAFF.

The genes are TRBV20-1 and TRBJ1-4; weak D call: TRBD1 (6 bases). The CDR3 covers 12 residues. CDR1 is DFQATT and CDR2 is SNEGSKA in the germline V gene (reference sequence). The V end lost 8 bases, the J end lost 4 bases, and 11 bases lay between the germline ends. CDR3 sequence: CSFGQFNEKLFF. CDR3 nucleotides: TGCAGTTTTGGACAGTTTAATGAAAAACTGTTTTTT.

On this clonotype itself: Germline and junction disagree at one end, which may indicate a read error. The chain combines TRBV7-8 with TRBJ1-2; D remains ambiguous. CDR3 length equals 13 residues. CDR1 SGHVS and CDR2 FQNEAQ come from the germline V gene. CDR3 loop: CARSSGLRYGYTF. As DNA, the CDR3 is TGTGCCAGAAGCTCGGGGTTGAGGTATGGCTACACCTTC. The full variable domain, in which reference TRBV7-8 and TRBJ1-2 provide the parts outside the CDR3, is GAGVSQSPRYKVAKRGQDVALRCDPISGHVSLFWYQQALGQGPEFLTYFQNEAQLDKSGLPSDRFFAERPEGSVSTLKIQRTQQEDSAVYLCARSSGLRYGYTFGSGTRLTVV.

As for this clonotype: Since a much larger clone is just one base distant, this may be a read error. V is TRBV7-9 and J is TRBJ1-1, with D tentatively TRBD1 (5 bases). Deletions cut 2 bases from V and 7 bases from J, with 11 bases between. This CDR3 comprises 13 residues. Germline lookup yields CDR1 SEHNR and CDR2 FQNEAQ (reference sequence). The CDR3 nucleotides are TGTGCCAGCAGCTTACACGGACAAATTGAAGCTTTCTTT. Amino acid sequence: CASSLHGQIEAFF.

The table lists this clonotype with many counts. This rearrangement joins TRBV12-3 or TRBV12-4 to TRBJ1-6; a possible D gene is TRBD1 (5 bases). The germline V and J ends were trimmed by 4 bases and 5 bases, with 12 bases remaining between them. The CDR3 spans 15 residues. The CDR3 coding sequence is TGTGCCAGCAGTTACCGGGACGTAGATAATTCACCCCTCCACTTT. Residues: CASSYRDVDNSPLHF.

This clonotype was counted many times. The chain couples TRBV9 to TRBJ2-5, with D uncertain. V lost 0 bases, J lost 2 bases, and 8 bases lay in between. The length of the CDR3 is 14 residues. Germline values: CDR1 SGDLS, CDR2 YYNGEE. Here the CDR3 DNA reads TGTGCCAGCAGCGTAGCGGCAGAGCAAGAGACCCAGTACTTC. Residues: CASSVAAEQETQYF.

This sequence joins TRBV6-6 and TRBJ2-5; D ambiguous. The CDR3 contains 15 residues. Germline V CDR1 and CDR2: MNHNY, SVGAGI (reference sequence). V was shortened by 4 bases and J by 4 bases, with 16 bases between the two germline ends. The CDR3 region has the DNA TGTGCCAGCAGTTTGGTAGGGCTAGGTATAGAGACCCAGTACTTC. Protein sequence: CASSLVGLGIETQYF.